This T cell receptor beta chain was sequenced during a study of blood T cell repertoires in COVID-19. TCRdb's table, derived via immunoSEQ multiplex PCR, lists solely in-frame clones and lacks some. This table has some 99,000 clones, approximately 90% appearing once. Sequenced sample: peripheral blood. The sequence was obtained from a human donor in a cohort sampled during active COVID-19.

CDR3 protein: CASRRGTSGRAGGTGELFF. In nucleotides, the CDR3 is TGTGCCAGCAGACGGGGGACTAGCGGGAGGGCCGGCGGCACCGGGGAGCTGTTTTTT. V is TRBV11-2 and J is TRBJ2-2, with 16 bases that match TRBD2. CDR1 and CDR2 from the germline V gene are SGHAT and FQNNGV. The CDR3 spans 19 residues. V lost 6 bases to trimming and J lost 4 bases; unmatched junction nucleotides: 11.